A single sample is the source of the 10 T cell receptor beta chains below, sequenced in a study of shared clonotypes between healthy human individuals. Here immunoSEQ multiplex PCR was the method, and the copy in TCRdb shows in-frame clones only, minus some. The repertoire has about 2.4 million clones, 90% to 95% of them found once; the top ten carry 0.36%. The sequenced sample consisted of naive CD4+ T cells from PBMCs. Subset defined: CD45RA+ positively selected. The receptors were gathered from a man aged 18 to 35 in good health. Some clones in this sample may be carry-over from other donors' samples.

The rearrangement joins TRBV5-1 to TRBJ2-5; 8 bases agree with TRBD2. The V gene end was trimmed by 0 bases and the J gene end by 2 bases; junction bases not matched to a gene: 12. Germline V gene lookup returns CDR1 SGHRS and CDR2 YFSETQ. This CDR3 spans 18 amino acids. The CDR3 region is CASSLALAASRVQETQYF. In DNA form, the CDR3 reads TGCGCCAGCAGCTTGGCACTAGCGGCATCGCGAGTACAAGAGACCCAGTACTTC.

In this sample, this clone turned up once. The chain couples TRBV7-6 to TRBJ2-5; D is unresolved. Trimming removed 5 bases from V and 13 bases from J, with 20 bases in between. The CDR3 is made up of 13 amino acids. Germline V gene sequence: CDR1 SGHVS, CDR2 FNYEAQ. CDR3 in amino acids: CASSPTYVGYLYF. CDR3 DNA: TGTGCCAGCAGCCCGACATACGTGGGCTATCTGTACTTC.

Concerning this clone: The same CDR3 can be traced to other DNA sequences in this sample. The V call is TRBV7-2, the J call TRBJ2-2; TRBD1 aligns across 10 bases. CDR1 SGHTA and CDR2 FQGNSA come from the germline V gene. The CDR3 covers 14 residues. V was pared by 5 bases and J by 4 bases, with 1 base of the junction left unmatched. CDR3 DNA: TGTGCCAGCAGCCGGACAGGGGGCACCGGGGAGCTGTTTTTT. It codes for CASSRTGGTGELFF. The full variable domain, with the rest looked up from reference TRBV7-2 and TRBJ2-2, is GAGVSQSPSNKVTEKGKDVELRCDPISGHTALYWYRQSLGQGLEFLIYFQGNSAPDKSGLPSDRFSAERTGGSVSTLTIQRTQQEDSAVYLCASSRTGGTGELFFGEGSRLTVL.

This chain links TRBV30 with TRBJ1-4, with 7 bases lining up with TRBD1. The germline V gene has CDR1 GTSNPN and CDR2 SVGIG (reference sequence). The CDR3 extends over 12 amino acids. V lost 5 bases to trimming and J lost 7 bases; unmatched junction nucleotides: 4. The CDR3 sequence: CAWDRESEKLFF. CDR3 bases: TGTGCCTGGGACAGGGAGAGTGAAAAACTGTTTTTT.

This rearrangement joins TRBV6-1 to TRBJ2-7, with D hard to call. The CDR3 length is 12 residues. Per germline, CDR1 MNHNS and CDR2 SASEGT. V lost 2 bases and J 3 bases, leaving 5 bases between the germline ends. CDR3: CASSESDYEQYF. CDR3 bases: TGTGCCAGCAGTGAATCAGACTACGAGCAGTACTTC.

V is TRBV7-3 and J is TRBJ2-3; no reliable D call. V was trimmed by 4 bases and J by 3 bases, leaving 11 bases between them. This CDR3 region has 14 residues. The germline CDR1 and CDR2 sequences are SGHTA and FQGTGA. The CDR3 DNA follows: TGTGCCAGCAGCTCTAACTATCAAACAGATACGCAGTATTTT. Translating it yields CASSSNYQTDTQYF.

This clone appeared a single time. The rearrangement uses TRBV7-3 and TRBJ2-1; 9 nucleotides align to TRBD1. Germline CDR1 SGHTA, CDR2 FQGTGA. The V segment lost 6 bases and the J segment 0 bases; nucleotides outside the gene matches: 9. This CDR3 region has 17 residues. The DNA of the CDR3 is TGTGCCAGCAGTCTGACAGGGGGTGCGGGCTCCTACAATGAGCAGTTCTTC. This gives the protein CASSLTGGAGSYNEQFF.

The CDR3 DNA sequence: TGTGCCAGCAGCTTAGCGGGACATGGTCTGATTGCTTTCTTT. This sequence encodes CASSLAGHGLIAFF. The chain uses TRBV7-9 and TRBJ1-1; D is possibly TRBD1 (6 bases). From germline, CDR1 is SEHNR and CDR2 FQNEAQ (reference sequence). This CDR3 is 14 amino acids long. V lost 0 bases and J lost 11, with 16 bases in between.

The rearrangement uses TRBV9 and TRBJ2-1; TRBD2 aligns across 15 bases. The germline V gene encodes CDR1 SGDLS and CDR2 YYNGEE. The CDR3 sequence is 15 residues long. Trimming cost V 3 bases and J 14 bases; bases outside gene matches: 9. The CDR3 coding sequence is TGTGCCAGCAGCGCTCAGGGACTAGCGGGAGGCCGGGAGTTCTTC. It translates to CASSAQGLAGGREFF.

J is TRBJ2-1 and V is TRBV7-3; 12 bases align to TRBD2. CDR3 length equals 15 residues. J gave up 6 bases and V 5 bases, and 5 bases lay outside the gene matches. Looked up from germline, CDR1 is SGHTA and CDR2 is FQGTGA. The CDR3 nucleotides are TGTGCCAGCAGCCCACGACTAGCGGGAGCCAATGAGCAGTTCTTC. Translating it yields CASSPRLAGANEQFF.